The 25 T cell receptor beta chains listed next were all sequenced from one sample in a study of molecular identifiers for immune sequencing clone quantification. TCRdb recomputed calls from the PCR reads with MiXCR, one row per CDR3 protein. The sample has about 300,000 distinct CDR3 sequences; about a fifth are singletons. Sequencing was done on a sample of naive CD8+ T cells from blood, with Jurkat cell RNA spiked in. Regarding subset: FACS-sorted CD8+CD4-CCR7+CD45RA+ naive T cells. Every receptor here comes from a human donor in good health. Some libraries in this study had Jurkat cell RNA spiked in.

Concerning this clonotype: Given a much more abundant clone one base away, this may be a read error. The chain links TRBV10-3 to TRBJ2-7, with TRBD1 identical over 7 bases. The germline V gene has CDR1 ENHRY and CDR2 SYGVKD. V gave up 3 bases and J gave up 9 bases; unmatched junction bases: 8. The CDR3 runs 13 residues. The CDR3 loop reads CAISEGQGDGQYF. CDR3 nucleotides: TGTGCCATCAGTGAAGGGCAGGGGGACGGGCAGTACTTC.

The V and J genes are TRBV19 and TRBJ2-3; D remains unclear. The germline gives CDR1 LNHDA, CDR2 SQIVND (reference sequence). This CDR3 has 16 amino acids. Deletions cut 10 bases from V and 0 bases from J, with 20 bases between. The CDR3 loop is CATRPFDGPSTDTQYF. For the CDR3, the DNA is TGTGCCACGAGACCTTTTGATGGGCCCAGCACAGATACGCAGTATTTT.

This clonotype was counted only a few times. CDR3 bases: TGTGCAAGTCGCACCGGACAGGGGGCTTGCGAGCAGTACTTC. Its protein product is CASRTGQGACEQYF. The V gene is TRBV12-2, the J gene TRBJ2-7; the listed D gene, TRBD1, was not tested against the DNA. TRBV12-2 is a known pseudogene. There are 14 residues in the CDR3.

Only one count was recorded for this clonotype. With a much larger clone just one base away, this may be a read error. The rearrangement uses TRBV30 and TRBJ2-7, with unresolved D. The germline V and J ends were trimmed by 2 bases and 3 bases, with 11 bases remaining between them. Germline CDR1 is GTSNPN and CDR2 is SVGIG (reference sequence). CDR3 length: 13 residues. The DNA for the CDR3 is TGTGCCTGGAGTCGAGAGTTGGGCTACGAGCAGTACTTC. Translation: CAWSRELGYEQYF.

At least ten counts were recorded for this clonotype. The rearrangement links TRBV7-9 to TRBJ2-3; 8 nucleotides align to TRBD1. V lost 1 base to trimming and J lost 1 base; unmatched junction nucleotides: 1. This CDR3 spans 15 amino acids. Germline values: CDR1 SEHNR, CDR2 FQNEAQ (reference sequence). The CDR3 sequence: CASSLVGQGTDTQYF. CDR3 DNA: TGTGCCAGCAGCTTAGTGGGACAGGGCACAGATACGCAGTATTTT.

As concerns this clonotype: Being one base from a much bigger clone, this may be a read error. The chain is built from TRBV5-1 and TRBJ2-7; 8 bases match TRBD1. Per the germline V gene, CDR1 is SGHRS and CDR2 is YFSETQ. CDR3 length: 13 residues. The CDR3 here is CASSNGQGYGQYF. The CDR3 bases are TGCGCCAGCAGCAACGGACAGGGCTACGGGCAGTACTTC.

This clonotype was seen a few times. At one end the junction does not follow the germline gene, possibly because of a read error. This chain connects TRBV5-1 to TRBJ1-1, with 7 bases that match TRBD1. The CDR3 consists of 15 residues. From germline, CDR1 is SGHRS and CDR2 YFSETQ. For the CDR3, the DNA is TGCGCCAGCAGCCCAACAGGGGCGATGAACACTGGAGCTTTCTTT. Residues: CASSPTGAMNTGAFF.

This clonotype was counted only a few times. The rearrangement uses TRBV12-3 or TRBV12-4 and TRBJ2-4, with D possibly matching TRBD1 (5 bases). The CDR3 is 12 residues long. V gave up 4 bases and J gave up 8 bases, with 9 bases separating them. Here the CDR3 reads CASSSDSYIQYF. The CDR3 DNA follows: TGTGCCAGCAGTTCTGACAGTTACATTCAGTACTTC.

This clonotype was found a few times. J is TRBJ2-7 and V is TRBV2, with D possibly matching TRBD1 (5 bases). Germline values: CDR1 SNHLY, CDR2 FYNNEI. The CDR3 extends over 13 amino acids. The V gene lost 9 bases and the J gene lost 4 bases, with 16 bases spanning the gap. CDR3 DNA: TGTGCCAGTCAACCAGGACATAATTACGAGCAGTACTTC. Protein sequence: CASQPGHNYEQYF.

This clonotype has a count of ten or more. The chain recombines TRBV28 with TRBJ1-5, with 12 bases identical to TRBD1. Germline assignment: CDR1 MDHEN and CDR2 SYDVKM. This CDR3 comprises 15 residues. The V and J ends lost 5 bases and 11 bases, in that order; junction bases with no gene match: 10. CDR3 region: CASSRDRGLRGTQHF. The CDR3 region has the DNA TGTGCCAGCAGTCGGGACAGGGGGCTTCGGGGGACCCAGCATTTT.

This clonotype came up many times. In DNA form, the CDR3 reads TGTGCCAGCAGCTTGGCTGAACAGGGTTTCAATCAGCCCCAGCATTTT. Its translation: CASSLAEQGFNQPQHF. This rearrangement joins TRBV5-5 to TRBJ1-5; perhaps TRBD1 as D (6 bases). V lost 0 bases and J 3 bases, leaving 13 bases between the germline ends. Germline lookup yields CDR1 SGHKS and CDR2 YYEKEE (reference sequence). This CDR3 spans 16 amino acids. Full variable domain (outside the CDR3, taken from reference TRBV5-5 and TRBJ1-5): DAGVTQSPTHLIKTRGQQVTLRCSPISGHKSVSWYQQVLGQGPQFIFQYYEKEERGRGNFPDRFSARQFPNYSSELNVNALLLGDSALYLCASSLAEQGFNQPQHFGDGTRLSIL.

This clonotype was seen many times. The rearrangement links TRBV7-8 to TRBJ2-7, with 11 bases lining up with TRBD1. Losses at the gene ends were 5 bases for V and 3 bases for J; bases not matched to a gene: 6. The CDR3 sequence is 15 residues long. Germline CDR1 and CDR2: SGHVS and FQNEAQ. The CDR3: CASSPGQGAYYEQYF. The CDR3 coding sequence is TGTGCCAGCAGCCCAGGACAGGGGGCATACTACGAGCAGTACTTC.

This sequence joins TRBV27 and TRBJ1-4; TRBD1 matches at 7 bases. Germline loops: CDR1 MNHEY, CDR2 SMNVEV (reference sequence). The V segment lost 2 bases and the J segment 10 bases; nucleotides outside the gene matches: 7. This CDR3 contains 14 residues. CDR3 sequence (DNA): TGTGCCAGCAGTTTAGAGGGGGCGCAGGCAAAACTGTTTTTT. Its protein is CASSLEGAQAKLFF. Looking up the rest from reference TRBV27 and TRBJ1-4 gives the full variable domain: EAQVTQNPRYLITVTGKKLTVTCSQNMNHEYMSWYRQDPGLGLRQIYYSMNVEVTDKGDVPEGYKVSRKEKRNFPLILESPSPNQTSLYFCASSLEGAQAKLFFGSGTQLSVL.

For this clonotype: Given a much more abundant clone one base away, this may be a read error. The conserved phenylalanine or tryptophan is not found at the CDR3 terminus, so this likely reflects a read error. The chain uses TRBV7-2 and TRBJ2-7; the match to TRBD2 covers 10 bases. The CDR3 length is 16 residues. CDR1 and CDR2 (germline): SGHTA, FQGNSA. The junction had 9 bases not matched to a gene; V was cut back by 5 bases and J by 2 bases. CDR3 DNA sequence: TGTGCCAGCAGCGTCGGACTAGCGGATACCACCTACGAGCAGTACTCC. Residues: CASSVGLADTTYEQYS.

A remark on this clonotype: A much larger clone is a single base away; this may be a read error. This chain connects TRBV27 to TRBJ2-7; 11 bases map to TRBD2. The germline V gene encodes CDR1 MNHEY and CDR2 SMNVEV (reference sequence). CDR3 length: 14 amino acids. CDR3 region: CAGSAGLAEYEQYF. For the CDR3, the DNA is TGTGCCGGCAGTGCGGGACTAGCGGAGTATGAGCAGTACTTC.

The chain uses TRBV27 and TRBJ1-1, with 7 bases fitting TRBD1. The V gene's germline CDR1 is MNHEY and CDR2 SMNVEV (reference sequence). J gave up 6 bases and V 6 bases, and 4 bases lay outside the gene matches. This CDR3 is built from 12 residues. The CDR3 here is CASSHGTAEAFF. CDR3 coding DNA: TGTGCCAGCAGCCACGGGACAGCTGAAGCTTTCTTT.

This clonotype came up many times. The CDR3 region has the DNA TGTGCCAGCAGCCCCCTAGTTAGCTCACAAGAGACCCAGTACTTC. Protein: CASSPLVSSQETQYF. This chain connects TRBV9 to TRBJ2-5; D remains unclear. CDR1 is SGDLS and CDR2 is YYNGEE in the germline V gene. CDR3 length: 15 amino acids. Trimming took off 4 bases at V and 2 bases at J, with 15 bases between the two ends.

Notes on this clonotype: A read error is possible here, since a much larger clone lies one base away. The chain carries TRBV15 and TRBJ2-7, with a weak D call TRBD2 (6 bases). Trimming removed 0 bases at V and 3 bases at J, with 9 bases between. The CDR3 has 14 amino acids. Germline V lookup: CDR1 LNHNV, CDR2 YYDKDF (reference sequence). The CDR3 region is CATSRDSGVYEQYF. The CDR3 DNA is TGTGCCACCAGCAGAGACTCGGGGGTCTACGAGCAGTACTTC.

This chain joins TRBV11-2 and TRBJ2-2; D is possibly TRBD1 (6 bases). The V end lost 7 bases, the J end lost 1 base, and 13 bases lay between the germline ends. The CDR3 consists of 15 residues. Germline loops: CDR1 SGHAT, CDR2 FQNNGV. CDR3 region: CASNSRDKNTGELFF. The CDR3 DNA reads TGTGCCAGCAACTCCCGGGACAAGAACACCGGGGAGCTGTTTTTT.

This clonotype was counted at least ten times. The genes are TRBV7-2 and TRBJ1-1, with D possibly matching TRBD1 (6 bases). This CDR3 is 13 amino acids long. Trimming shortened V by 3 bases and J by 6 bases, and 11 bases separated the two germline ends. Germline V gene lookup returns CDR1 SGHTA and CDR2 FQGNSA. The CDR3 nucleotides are TGTGCCAGCAGCTTTATCGGGGGCCCTGAAGCTTTCTTT. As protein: CASSFIGGPEAFF. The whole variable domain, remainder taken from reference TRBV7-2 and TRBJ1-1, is GAGVSQSPSNKVTEKGKDVELRCDPISGHTALYWYRQSLGQGLEFLIYFQGNSAPDKSGLPSDRFSAERTGGSVSTLTIQRTQQEDSAVYLCASSFIGGPEAFFGQGTRLTVV.

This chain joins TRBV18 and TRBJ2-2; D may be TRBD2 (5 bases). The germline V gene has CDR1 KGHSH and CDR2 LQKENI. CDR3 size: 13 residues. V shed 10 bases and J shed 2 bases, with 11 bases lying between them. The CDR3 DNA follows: TGTGCCACCAAGAGGGAAAACACCGGGGAGCTGTTTTTT. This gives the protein CATKRENTGELFF.

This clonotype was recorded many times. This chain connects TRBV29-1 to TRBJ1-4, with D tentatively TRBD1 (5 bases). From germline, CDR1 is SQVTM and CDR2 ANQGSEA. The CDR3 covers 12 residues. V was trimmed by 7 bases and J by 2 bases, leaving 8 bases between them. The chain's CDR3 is CSARQTNEKLFF. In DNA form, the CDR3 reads TGCAGCGCACGACAGACTAATGAAAAACTGTTTTTT.

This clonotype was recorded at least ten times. The CDR3 sequence: CASSLFSGGNTEAFF. The CDR3 bases are TGTGCCAGCAGTTTATTTAGTGGGGGTAACACTGAAGCTTTCTTT. The V gene is TRBV9, the J gene TRBJ1-1; TRBD1 is a possible D gene (5 bases). The CDR3 runs to 15 residues. Germline-derived CDR1 and CDR2 are SGDLS and YYNGEE. V was clipped by 5 bases and J by 2 bases, with 16 bases between them.

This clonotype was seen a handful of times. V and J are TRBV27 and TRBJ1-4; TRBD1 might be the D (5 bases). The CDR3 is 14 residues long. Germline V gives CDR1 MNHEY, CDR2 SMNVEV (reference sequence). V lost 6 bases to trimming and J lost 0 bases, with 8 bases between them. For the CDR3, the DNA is TGTGCCAGCAGGACACAGGCAACTAATGAAAAACTGTTTTTT. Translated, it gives CASRTQATNEKLFF.

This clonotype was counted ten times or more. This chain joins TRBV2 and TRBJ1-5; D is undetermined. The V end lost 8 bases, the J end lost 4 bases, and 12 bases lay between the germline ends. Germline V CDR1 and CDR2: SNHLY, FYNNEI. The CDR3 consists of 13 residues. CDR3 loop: CASDTVSNQPQHF. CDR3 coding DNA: TGTGCCAGCGACACAGTTAGTAATCAGCCCCAGCATTTT. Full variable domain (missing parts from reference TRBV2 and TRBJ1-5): EPEVTQTPSHQVTQMGQEVILRCVPISNHLYFYWYRQILGQKVEFLVSFYNNEISEKSEIFDDQFSVERPDGSNFTLKIRSTKLEDSAMYFCASDTVSNQPQHFGDGTRLSIL.